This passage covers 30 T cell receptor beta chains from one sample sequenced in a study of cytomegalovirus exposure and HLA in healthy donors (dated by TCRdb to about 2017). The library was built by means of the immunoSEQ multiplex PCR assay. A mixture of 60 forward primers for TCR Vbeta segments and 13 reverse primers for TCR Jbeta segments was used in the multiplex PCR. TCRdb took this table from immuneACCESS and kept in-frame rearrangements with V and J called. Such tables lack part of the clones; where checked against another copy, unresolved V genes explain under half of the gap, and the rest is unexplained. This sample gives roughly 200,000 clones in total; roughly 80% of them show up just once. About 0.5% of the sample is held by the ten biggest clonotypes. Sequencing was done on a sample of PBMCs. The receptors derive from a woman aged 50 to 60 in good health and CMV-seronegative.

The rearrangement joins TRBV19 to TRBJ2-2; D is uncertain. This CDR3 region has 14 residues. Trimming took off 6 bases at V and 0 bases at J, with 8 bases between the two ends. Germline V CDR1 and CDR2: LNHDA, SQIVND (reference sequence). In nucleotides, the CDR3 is TGTGCCAGTAGAAAACTCGCGAACACCGGGGAGCTGTTTTTT. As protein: CASRKLANTGELFF.

CDR3 residues: CASSFRDRGYQPQHF. CDR3 in DNA: TGTGCCAGCAGTTTTCGGGACAGGGGTTATCAGCCCCAGCATTTT. The chain joins TRBV28 to TRBJ1-5; 10 nucleotides match TRBD1. With V trimmed by 3 bases and J by 5 bases, 4 bases remained unmatched. This CDR3 region has 15 residues. The germline CDR1 and CDR2 sequences are MDHEN and SYDVKM.

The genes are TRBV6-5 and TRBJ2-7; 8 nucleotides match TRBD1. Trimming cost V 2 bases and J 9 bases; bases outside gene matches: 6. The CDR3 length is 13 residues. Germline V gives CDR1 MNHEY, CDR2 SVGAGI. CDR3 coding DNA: TGTGCCAGCAGTTACCGACAGGGGTTAAGGCAGTACTTC. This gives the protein CASSYRQGLRQYF.

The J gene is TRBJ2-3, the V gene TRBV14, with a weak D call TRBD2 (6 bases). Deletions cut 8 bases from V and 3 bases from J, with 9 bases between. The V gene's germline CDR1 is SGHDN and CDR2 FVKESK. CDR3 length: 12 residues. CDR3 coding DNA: TGTGCCAGCTGCGGGGTTACAGATACGCAGTATTTT. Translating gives CASCGVTDTQYF.

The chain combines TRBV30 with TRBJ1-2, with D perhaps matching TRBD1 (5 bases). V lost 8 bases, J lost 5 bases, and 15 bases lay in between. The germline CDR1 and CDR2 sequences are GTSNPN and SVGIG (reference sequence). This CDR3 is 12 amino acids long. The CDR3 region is CAHIRGGYGYTF. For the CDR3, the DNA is TGTGCCCATATCCGGGGGGGTTATGGCTACACCTTC.

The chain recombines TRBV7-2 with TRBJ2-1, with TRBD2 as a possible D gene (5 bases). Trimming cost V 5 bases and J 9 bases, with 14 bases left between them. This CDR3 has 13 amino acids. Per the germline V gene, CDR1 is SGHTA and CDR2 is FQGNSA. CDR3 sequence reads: CASSHGPRGEQFF. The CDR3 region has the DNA TGTGCCAGCAGCCACGGCCCCCGGGGTGAGCAGTTCTTC.

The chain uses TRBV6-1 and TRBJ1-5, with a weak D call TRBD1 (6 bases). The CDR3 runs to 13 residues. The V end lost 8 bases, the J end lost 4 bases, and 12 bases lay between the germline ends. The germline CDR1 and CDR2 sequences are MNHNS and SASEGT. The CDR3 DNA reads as TGTGCCAGCGCCAGGGGTGGAAATCAGCCCCAGCATTTT. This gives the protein CASARGGNQPQHF.

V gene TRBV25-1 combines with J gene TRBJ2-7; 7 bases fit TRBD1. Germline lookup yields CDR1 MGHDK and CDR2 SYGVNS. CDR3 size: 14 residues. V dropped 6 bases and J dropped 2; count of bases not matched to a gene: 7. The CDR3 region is CASSPEGATYEQYF. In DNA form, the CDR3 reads TGTGCCAGCAGCCCCGAGGGGGCAACCTACGAGCAGTACTTC.

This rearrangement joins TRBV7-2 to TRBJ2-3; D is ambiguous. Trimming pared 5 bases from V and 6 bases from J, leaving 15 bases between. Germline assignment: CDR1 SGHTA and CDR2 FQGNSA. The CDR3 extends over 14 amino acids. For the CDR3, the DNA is TGTGCCAGCAGCCTCGTTTTTAGTCTGGATACGCAGTATTTT. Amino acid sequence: CASSLVFSLDTQYF.

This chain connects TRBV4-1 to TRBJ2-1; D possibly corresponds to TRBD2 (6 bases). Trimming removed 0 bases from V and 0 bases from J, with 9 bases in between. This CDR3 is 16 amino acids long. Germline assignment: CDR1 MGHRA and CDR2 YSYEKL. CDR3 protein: CASSQEDGSSYNEQFF. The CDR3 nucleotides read TGCGCCAGCAGCCAAGAGGACGGGAGCTCCTACAATGAGCAGTTCTTC.

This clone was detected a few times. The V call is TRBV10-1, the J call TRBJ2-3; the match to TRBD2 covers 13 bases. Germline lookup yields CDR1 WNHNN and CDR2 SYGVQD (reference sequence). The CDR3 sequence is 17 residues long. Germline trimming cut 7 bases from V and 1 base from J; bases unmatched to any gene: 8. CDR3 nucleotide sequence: TGCGCCAGCACAGAAGGACTAGCGGGAGAAGGCACAGATACGCAGTATTTT. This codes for CASTEGLAGEGTDTQYF.

The CDR3 DNA follows: TGTGCCAGCAGCCCCGGGACTAGCGGGAGCTATGAGCAGTTCTTC. It encodes CASSPGTSGSYEQFF. The chain combines TRBV7-3 with TRBJ2-1, with 14 bases matching TRBD2. CDR3 size: 15 residues. The trim removed 5 bases at V and 8 bases at J, leaving 5 bases unmatched. Germline V gene sequence: CDR1 SGHTA, CDR2 FQGTGA.

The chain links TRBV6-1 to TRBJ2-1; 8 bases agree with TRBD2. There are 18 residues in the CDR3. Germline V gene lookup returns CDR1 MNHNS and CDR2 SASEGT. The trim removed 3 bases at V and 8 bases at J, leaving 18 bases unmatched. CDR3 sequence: CASSDQQGLGLVGYEQFF. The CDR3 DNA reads TGTGCCAGCAGTGATCAGCAGGGATTGGGACTAGTCGGTTATGAGCAGTTCTTC.

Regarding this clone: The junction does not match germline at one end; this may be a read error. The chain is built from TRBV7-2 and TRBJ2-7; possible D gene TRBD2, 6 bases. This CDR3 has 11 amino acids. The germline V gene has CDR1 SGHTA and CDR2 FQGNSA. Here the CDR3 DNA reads TGTGCCAGCAGCTCCGGGACTTTCGTCAACTTC. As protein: CASSSGTFVNF.

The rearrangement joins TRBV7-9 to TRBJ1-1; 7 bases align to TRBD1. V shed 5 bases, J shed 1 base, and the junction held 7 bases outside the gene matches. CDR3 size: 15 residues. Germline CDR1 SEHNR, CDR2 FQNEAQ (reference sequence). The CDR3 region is CASSPTGVTNTEAFF. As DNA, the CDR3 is TGTGCCAGCAGCCCCACAGGGGTAACGAACACTGAAGCTTTCTTT.

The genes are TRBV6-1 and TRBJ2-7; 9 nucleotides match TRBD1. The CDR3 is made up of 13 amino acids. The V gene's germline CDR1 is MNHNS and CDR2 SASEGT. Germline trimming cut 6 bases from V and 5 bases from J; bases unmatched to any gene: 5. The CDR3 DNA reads TGTGCCAGCAGGGCCACAGGGGGCGACGAGCAGTACTTC. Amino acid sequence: CASRATGGDEQYF.

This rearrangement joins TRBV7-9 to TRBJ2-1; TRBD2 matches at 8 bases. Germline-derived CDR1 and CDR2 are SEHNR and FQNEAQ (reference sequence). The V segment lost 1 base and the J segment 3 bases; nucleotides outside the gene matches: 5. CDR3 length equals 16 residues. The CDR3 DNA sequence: TGTGCCAGCAGCTTAGTCGGGGGGGTAAACTACAATGAGCAGTTCTTC. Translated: CASSLVGGVNYNEQFF.

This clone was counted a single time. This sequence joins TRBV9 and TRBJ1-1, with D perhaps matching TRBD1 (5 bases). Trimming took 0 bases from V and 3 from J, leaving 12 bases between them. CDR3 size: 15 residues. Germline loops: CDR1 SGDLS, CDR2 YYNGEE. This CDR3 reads CASSVAGGGYTEAFF. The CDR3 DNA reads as TGTGCCAGCAGCGTAGCTGGGGGAGGGTACACTGAAGCTTTCTTT.

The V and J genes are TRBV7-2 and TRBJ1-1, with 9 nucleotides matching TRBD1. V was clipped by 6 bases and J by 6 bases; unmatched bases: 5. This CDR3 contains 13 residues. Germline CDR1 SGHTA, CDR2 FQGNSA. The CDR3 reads CASRGQGDSEAFF. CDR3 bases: TGTGCCAGCAGGGGACAGGGAGATTCTGAAGCTTTCTTT. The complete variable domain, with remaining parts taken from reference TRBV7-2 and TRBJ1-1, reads GAGVSQSPSNKVTEKGKDVELRCDPISGHTALYWYRQSLGQGLEFLIYFQGNSAPDKSGLPSDRFSAERTGGSVSTLTIQRTQQEDSAVYLCASRGQGDSEAFFGQGTRLTVV.

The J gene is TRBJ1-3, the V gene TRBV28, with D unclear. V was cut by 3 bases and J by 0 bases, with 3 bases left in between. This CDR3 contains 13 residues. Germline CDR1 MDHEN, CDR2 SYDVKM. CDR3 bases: TGTGCCAGCAGTTTGTACTCTGGAAACACCATATATTTT. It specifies CASSLYSGNTIYF.

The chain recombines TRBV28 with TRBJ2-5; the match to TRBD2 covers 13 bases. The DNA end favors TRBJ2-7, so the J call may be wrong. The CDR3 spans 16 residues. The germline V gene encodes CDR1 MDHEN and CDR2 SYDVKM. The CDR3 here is CASSLGTSGVAYEQYF. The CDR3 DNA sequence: TGTGCCAGCAGTCTTGGGACTAGCGGGGTTGCCTACGAGCAGTACTTC.

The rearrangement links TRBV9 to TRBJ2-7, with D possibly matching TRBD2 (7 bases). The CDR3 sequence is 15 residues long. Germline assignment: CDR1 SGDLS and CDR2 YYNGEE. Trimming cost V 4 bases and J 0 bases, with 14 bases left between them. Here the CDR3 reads CASSREGHYSYEQYF. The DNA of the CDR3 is TGTGCCAGCAGCAGGGAGGGACACTACTCCTACGAGCAGTACTTC.

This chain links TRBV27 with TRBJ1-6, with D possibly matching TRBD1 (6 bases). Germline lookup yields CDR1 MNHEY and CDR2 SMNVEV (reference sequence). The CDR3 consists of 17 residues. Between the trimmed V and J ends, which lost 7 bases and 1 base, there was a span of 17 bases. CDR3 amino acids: CASTSLGAESYNSPLHF. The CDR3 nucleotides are TGTGCCAGCACCAGCTTGGGGGCGGAATCCTATAATTCACCCCTCCACTTT.

The CDR3 DNA follows: TGTGCCAGCAGCGTAGGAGGGCGGGGGGGCCTCACCGGGGAGCTGTTTTTT. Translating gives CASSVGGRGGLTGELFF. This chain links TRBV9 with TRBJ2-2, with 9 bases aligning to TRBD2. Per germline, CDR1 SGDLS and CDR2 YYNGEE. The length of the CDR3 is 17 residues. Trimming removed 0 bases from V and 4 bases from J; junction bases left unmatched: 7.

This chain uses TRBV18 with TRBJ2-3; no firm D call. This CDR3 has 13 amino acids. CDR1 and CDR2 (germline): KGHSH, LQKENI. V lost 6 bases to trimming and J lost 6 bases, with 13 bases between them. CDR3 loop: CASSSRLRDTQYF. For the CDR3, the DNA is TGTGCCAGCTCGTCCAGATTGAGGGATACGCAGTATTTT.

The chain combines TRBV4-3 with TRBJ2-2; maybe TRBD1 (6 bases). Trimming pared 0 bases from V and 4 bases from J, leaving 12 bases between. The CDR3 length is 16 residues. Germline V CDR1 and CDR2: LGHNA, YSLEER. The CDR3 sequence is CASSQDRQGPTGELFF. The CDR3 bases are TGCGCCAGCAGCCAAGACCGGCAGGGGCCCACCGGGGAGCTGTTTTTT.

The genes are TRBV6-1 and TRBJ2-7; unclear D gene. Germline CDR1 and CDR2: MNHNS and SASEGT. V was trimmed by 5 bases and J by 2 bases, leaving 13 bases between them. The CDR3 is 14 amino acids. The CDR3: CASSTAQFTYEQYF. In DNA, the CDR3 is TGTGCCAGCAGTACCGCACAGTTTACCTACGAGCAGTACTTC.

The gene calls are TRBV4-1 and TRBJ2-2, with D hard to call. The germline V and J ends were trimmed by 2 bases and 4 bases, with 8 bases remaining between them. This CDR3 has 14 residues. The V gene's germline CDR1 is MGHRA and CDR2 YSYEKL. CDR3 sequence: CASSQFFITGELFF. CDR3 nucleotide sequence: TGCGCCAGCAGCCAATTTTTTATCACCGGGGAGCTGTTTTTT.

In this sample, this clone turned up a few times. The CDR3 DNA reads as TGTGCCAGCAGCCCAAACCTAGACCTCAGCTATGGCTACACCTTC. It translates to CASSPNLDLSYGYTF. The chain is built from TRBV27 and TRBJ1-2, with unresolved D. Trimming pared 6 bases from V and 4 bases from J, leaving 18 bases between. The germline CDR1 and CDR2 sequences are MNHEY and SMNVEV (reference sequence). The CDR3 totals 15 residues.

This CDR3 reads CASSLTVQSYEQYF. In DNA form, the CDR3 reads TGTGCCAGCAGCTTAACCGTCCAGTCCTACGAGCAGTACTTC. The chain carries TRBV7-6 and TRBJ2-7; no reliable D call. The CDR3 has 14 amino acids. V lost 2 bases, J lost 1 base, and 9 bases lay in between. Germline-derived CDR1 and CDR2 are SGHVS and FNYEAQ. The full variable domain, in which reference TRBV7-6 and TRBJ2-7 provide the parts outside the CDR3, is GAGVSQSPRYKVTKRGQDVALRCDPISGHVSLYWYRQALGQGPEFLTYFNYEAQQDKSGLPNDRFSAERPEGSISTLTIQRTEQRDSAMYRCASSLTVQSYEQYFGPGTRLTVT.